This TCR beta chain was captured in a study of blood T cell repertoires in COVID-19. The germline V gene encodes CDR1 SGHRS and CDR2 YFSETQ. This CDR3 region has 14 residues. Trimming removed 0 bases from V and 5 bases from J, with 11 bases in between. Original handling: By means of reference gene primer amplification, nucleated cell counts were estimated. This table comes from immunoSEQ multiplex PCR, and its TCRdb copy is limited to in-frame clones, with some not included. Clone size and the V and J calls come from that table; the DNA yielded D and trimming. This table holds about 110,000 clones, over 75% found once.

The sample was peripheral blood. J is TRBJ2-5 and V is TRBV5-1, with D maybe TRBD2 (5 bases). The receptor was isolated from a woman aged 45-65 years with acute or convalescent COVID-19. CDR3 in DNA: TGCGCCAGCAGCTTGGCGGGGTCACTGGAGACCCAGTACTTC. It codes for CASSLAGSLETQYF.